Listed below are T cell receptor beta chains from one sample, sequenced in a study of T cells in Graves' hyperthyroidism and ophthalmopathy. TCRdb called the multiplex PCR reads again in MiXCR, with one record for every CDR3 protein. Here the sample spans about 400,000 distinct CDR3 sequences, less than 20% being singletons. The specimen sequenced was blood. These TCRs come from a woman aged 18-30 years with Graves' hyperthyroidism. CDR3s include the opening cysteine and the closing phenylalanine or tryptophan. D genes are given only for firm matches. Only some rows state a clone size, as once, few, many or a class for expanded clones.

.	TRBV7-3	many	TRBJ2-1	CASSPGSSYNEQFF	TGTGCCAGCAGCCCAGGGAGCTCCTACAATGAGCAGTTCTTC
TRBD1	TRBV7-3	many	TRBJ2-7	CASSTTGLGEQYF	TGTGCCAGCAGCACGACAGGGCTCGGCGAGCAGTACTTC
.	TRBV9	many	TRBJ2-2	CASGGGWTGELFF	TGTGCCAGCGGAGGCGGGTGGACCGGGGAGCTGTTTTTT
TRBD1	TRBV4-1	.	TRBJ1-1	CASSQHRGEAEAFF	TGCGCCAGCAGCCAACACAGGGGTGAGGCTGAAGCTTTCTTT
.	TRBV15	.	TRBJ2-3	CATSTAGRRTDTQYF	TGTGCCACCAGCACCGCAGGAAGGCGCACAGATACGCAGTATTTT
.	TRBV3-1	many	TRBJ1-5	CASSPQGRETQHF	TGTGCCAGCAGCCCCCAGGGGCGAGAGACCCAGCATTTT
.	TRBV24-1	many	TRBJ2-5	CATSDLIQGQETQYF	TGTGCCACCAGTGATTTGATCCAGGGCCAAGAGACCCAGTACTTC
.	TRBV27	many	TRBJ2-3	CASSLSWASADTQYF	TGTGCCAGCAGTTTGTCGTGGGCGAGCGCAGATACGCAGTATTTT
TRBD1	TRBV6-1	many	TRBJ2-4	CAAGGAKNIQYF	TGTGCCGCAGGGGGAGCCAAAAACATTCAGTACTTC
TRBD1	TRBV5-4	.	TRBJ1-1	CASSMQGGNTEAFF	TGTGCCAGCAGCATGCAGGGGGGGAACACTGAAGCTTTCTTT
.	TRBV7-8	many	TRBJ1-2	CASSLAGGRVYGYTF	TGTGCCAGCAGCTTAGCGGGTGGACGGGTCTATGGCTACACCTTC
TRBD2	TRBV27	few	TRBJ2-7	CASGTSGGISYEQYF	TGTGCCAGCGGGACTAGCGGGGGTATCTCCTACGAGCAGTACTTC
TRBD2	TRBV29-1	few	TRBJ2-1	CSVLTSGIYNEQFF	TGCAGCGTTCTGACTAGCGGGATTTACAATGAGCAGTTCTTC
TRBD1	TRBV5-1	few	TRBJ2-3	CASSLEGQGADTQYF	TGCGCCAGCAGCTTGGAGGGACAGGGTGCAGATACGCAGTATTTT
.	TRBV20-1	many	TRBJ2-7	CSAITRGDEQYF	TGCAGTGCTATAACGAGGGGCGACGAGCAGTACTTC
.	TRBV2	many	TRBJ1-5	CASNPGFSNQPQHF	TGTGCCAGCAACCCAGGATTTAGCAATCAGCCCCAGCATTTT
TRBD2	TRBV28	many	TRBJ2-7	CASSNLAGPLDEQYF	TGTGCCAGCAGTAACTTAGCGGGGCCCCTCGACGAGCAGTACTTC
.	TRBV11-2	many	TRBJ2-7	CASSTRTDSYEQYF	TGTGCCAGCAGCACCCGGACAGACTCCTACGAGCAGTACTTC
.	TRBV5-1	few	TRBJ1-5	CASSLDGGSNQPQHF	TGCGCCAGCAGCTTGGACGGGGGGAGCAATCAGCCCCAGCATTTT
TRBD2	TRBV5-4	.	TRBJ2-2	CASSLDSRTSGGLDTGELFF	TGTGCCAGCAGCTTGGATTCAAGGACTAGCGGGGGCCTAGACACCGGGGAGCTGTTTTTT
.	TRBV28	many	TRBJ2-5	CASNSLEGRRETQYF	TGTGCCAGCAATTCCCTCGAGGGGCGAAGGGAGACCCAGTACTTC
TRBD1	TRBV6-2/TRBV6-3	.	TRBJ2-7	CASSYLGRGLNEQYF	TGTGCCAGCAGTTACCTTGGCAGGGGGCTAAACGAGCAGTACTTC
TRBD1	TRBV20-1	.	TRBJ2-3	CSARGQMIRTDTQYF	TGCAGTGCTAGGGGACAGATGATTCGCACAGATACGCAGTATTTT
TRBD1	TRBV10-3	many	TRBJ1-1	CAISATGENTEAFF	TGTGCCATCAGCGCGACAGGGGAGAACACTGAAGCTTTCTTT
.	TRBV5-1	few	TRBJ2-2	CASSYQGFGGELFF	TGCGCCAGCAGCTATCAGGGTTTTGGCGGGGAGCTGTTTTTT
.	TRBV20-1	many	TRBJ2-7	CSARDGGSLGEQYF	TGCAGTGCTAGAGATGGGGGAAGTCTGGGAGAGCAGTACTTC
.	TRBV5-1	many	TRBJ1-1	CASSLGWDIDVNTEAFF	TGCGCCAGCAGCTTGGGTTGGGACATCGATGTGAACACTGAAGCTTTCTTT
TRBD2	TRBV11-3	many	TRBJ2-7	CASSRRLAEFSYEQYF	TGTGCCAGCAGCCGCCGGCTAGCGGAATTCTCCTACGAGCAGTACTTC
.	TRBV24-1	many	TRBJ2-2	CATSGVNTGELFF	TGTGCCACCAGTGGTGTCAACACCGGGGAGCTGTTTTTT
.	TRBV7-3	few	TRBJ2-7	CASSLTGGSGFEQYF	TGTGCCAGCAGCTTAACGGGGGGCTCAGGTTTCGAGCAGTACTTC
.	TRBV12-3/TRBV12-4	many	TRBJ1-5	CASSLFQVRSNQPQHF	TGTGCCAGCAGTTTATTTCAGGTGAGGAGCAATCAGCCCCAGCATTTT
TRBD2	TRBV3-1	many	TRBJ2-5	CASSHWLAGEQETQYF	TGTGCCAGCAGCCATTGGCTGGCGGGGGAGCAAGAGACCCAGTACTTC
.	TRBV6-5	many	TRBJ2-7	CASNYSGSSYEQYF	TGTGCCAGCAATTACTCCGGCAGCTCCTACGAGCAGTACTTC
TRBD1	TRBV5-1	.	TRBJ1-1	CASSTGQLKGTEAFF	TGCGCCAGCAGCACGGGACAGTTAAAAGGCACTGAAGCTTTCTTT
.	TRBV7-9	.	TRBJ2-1	CASSGDLNNEQFF	TGTGCCAGCAGCGGCGACTTGAACAATGAGCAGTTCTTC
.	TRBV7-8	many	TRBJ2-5	CASTPSRGFRETQYF	TGTGCCAGCACCCCGAGTAGGGGGTTCCGGGAGACCCAGTACTTC
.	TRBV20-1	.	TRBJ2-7	CSARVFPRDEQYF	TGCAGTGCTAGAGTCTTCCCACGGGACGAGCAGTACTTC
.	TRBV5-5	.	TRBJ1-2	CASSLVQWAFYGYTF	TGTGCCAGCAGCTTGGTTCAGTGGGCGTTCTATGGCTACACCTTC
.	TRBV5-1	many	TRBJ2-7	CASSLEVAEGYEQYF	TGCGCCAGCAGCTTGGAAGTTGCGGAGGGCTACGAGCAGTACTTC
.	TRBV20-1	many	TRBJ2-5	CSARTRGYQETQYF	TGCAGTGCTAGGACCCGGGGGTACCAAGAGACCCAGTACTTC
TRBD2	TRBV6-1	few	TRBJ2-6	CASILGGRSGANVLTF	TGTGCCAGCATCCTGGGGGGGAGATCTGGGGCCAACGTCCTGACTTTC
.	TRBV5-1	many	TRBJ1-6	CASRSQSNSPLHF	TGCGCCAGCAGGTCTCAGAGTAATTCACCCCTCCACTTT